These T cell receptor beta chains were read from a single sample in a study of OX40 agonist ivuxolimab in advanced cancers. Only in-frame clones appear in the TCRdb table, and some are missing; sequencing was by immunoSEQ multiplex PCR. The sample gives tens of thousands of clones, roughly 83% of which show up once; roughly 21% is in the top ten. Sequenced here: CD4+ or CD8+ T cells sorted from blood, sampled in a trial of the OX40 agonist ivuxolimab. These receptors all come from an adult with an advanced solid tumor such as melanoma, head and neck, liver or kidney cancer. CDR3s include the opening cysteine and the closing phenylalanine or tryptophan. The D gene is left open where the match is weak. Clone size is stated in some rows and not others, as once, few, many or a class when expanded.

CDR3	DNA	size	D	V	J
CASSLSPDAAYEQYF	TGTGCCAGCAGCTTGTCTCCGGACGCAGCCTACGAGCAGTACTTC	once	.	TRBV11-2	TRBJ2-7
CASSRAPEVMPQHF	TGTGCCAGTAGTCGGGCACCTGAGGTTATGCCCCAGCATTTT	.	.	TRBV19	TRBJ1-5
CASSLWGNQPQHF	TGTGCCAGCAGTTTATGGGGCAATCAGCCCCAGCATTTT	.	.	TRBV28	TRBJ1-5
CASSIGVRVTDTQYF	TGTGCCAGTAGTATAGGGGTTCGGGTCACAGATACGCAGTATTTT	.	.	TRBV19	TRBJ2-3
CASSLPGLSYNEQFF	TGTGCCAGCAGCTTACCGGGACTTTCCTACAATGAGCAGTTCTTC	.	.	TRBV5-6	TRBJ2-1
CASTPRVGQGETQYF	TGTGCCAGCACCCCGAGGGTGGGGCAGGGTGAGACCCAGTACTTC	.	.	TRBV6-1	TRBJ2-5
CASSGLADPYEQYF	TGTGCCAGCAGCGGGTTGGCGGATCCCTACGAGCAGTACTTC	.	.	TRBV9	TRBJ2-7
CASLPGTGKLNTEAFF	TGTGCCAGCTTACCCGGGACAGGGAAGCTGAACACTGAAGCTTTCTTT	.	TRBD1	TRBV19	TRBJ1-1
CATSQRRTGEGEQYF	TGTGCCACCAGCCAAAGGAGGACAGGGGAGGGCGAGCAGTACTTC	.	TRBD1	TRBV15	TRBJ2-7
CASSFAGGPWETQYF	TGTGCCAGCAGCTTTGCGGGAGGGCCTTGGGAGACCCAGTACTTC	.	TRBD2	TRBV11-1	TRBJ2-5
CASTVSPGHGALNGYGYTF	TGTGCCAGCACCGTATCACCGGGACACGGTGCCCTAAATGGCTATGGCTACACCTTC	.	.	TRBV2	TRBJ1-2
CSVGTGGHTEAFF	TGCAGCGTTGGGACAGGGGGGCACACTGAAGCTTTCTTT	.	TRBD1	TRBV29-1	TRBJ1-1
CASSSPDAKNIQYF	TGTGCCAGCAGCTCCCCCGACGCTAAAAACATTCAGTACTTC	.	.	TRBV13	TRBJ2-4
CASSSGREVYNEQFF	TGTGCCAGCAGCTCCGGCCGGGAGGTCTACAATGAGCAGTTCTTC	.	TRBD2	TRBV11-2	TRBJ2-1
CASSSPGSFGDGYTF	TGTGCCAGCAGCTCACCCGGGAGCTTTGGCGATGGCTACACCTTC	once	.	TRBV7-9	TRBJ1-2
CASSLTGGYNNEQFF	TGTGCCAGCAGCTTGACAGGGGGTTATAACAATGAGCAGTTCTTC	.	TRBD1	TRBV28	TRBJ2-1
CASSSGTGGYEQYF	TGTGCCAGCAGTTCCGGGACAGGGGGCTACGAGCAGTACTTC	.	TRBD1	TRBV6-5	TRBJ2-7
CASSLTSGGAENEQFF	TGCGCCAGCAGCCTGACTAGCGGGGGGGCTGAAAATGAGCAGTTCTTC	.	TRBD2	TRBV4-3	TRBJ2-1
CASRPRLNPTDTQYF	TGTGCCAGCAGACCTCGACTGAACCCCACAGATACGCAGTATTTT	.	.	TRBV27	TRBJ2-3
CASSLGLAGETQYF	TGCGCCAGCAGCTTGGGACTAGCGGGAGAGACCCAGTACTTC	.	TRBD2	TRBV5-1	TRBJ2-5
CASSFSGIGEQYF	TGTGCCAGCAGCTTTAGCGGGATTGGCGAGCAGTACTTC	.	TRBD2	TRBV27	TRBJ2-7
CASSLISRPETPYEQYF	TGCGCCAGCAGCCTCATTAGCCGCCCGGAGACCCCCTACGAGCAGTACTTC	medium-sized	.	TRBV4-1	TRBJ2-7
CASSRISGRSNTQYF	TGTGCCAGCAGTCGGATTAGCGGGAGATCGAATACGCAGTATTTT	.	TRBD2	TRBV28	TRBJ2-3
CASSSGRMVNGNTIYF	TGTGCCAGCAGCTCGGGGAGGATGGTCAACGGAAACACCATATATTTT	.	.	TRBV5-8	TRBJ1-3
CASSETISGGYGYTF	TGTGCCAGCAGTGAAACCATCTCAGGGGGCTATGGCTACACCTTC	few	TRBD1	TRBV6-1	TRBJ1-2
CASSSIATRSTDTQYF	TGTGCCAGCAGCTCCATAGCGACTAGAAGCACAGATACGCAGTATTTT	.	.	TRBV11-2	TRBJ2-3
CASSLDQNGYTF	TGTGCCAGCAGCTTAGATCAGAATGGCTACACCTTC	.	.	TRBV11-2	TRBJ1-2
CASSHGITVTEAFF	TGCGCCAGCAGCCACGGCATCACGGTCACTGAAGCTTTCTTT	.	.	TRBV4-1	TRBJ1-1
CASSTGPSNQPQHF	TGTGCCAGCAGCACGGGACCTAGCAATCAGCCCCAGCATTTT	.	.	TRBV7-9	TRBJ1-5
CASSLSWTGGNSPLHF	TGTGCCAGCAGTCTCTCTTGGACAGGTGGTAATTCACCCCTCCACTTT	once	TRBD1	TRBV27	TRBJ1-6
CASSQELAPTDTQYF	TGTGCCAGCAGCCAAGAACTAGCCCCCACAGATACGCAGTATTTT	.	.	TRBV4-2	TRBJ2-3
CASSLVVDHKADTQYF	TGCGCCAGCAGCTTGGTAGTGGACCACAAGGCAGATACGCAGTATTTT	.	.	TRBV5-1	TRBJ2-3
CASSQMVGASYNEQFF	TGCGCCAGCAGCCAAATGGTAGGGGCCTCCTACAATGAGCAGTTCTTC	once	.	TRBV4-3	TRBJ2-1
CASSYSTEVNQPQHF	TGTGCCAGCAGTTACTCGACCGAAGTCAATCAGCCCCAGCATTTT	.	.	TRBV6-5	TRBJ1-5
CASSPGVSNQPQHF	TGCGCCAGCAGCCCGGGGGTTAGCAATCAGCCCCAGCATTTT	.	.	TRBV5-1	TRBJ1-5
CASSTRSGNTIYF	TGTGCCAGCAGCACGCGCTCTGGAAACACCATATATTTT	.	.	TRBV5-4	TRBJ1-3